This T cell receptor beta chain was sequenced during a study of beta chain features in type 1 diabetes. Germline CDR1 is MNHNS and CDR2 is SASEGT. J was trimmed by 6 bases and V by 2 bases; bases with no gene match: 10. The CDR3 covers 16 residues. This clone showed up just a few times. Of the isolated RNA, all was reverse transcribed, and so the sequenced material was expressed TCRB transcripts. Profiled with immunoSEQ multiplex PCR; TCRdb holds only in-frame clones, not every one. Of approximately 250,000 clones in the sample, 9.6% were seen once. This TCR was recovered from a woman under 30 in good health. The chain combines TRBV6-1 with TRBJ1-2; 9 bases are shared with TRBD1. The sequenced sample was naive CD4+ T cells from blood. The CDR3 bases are TGTGCCAGCAGTGAAACCGGACAGGGGCGGAAGAATGGCTACACCTTC. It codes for CASSETGQGRKNGYTF.